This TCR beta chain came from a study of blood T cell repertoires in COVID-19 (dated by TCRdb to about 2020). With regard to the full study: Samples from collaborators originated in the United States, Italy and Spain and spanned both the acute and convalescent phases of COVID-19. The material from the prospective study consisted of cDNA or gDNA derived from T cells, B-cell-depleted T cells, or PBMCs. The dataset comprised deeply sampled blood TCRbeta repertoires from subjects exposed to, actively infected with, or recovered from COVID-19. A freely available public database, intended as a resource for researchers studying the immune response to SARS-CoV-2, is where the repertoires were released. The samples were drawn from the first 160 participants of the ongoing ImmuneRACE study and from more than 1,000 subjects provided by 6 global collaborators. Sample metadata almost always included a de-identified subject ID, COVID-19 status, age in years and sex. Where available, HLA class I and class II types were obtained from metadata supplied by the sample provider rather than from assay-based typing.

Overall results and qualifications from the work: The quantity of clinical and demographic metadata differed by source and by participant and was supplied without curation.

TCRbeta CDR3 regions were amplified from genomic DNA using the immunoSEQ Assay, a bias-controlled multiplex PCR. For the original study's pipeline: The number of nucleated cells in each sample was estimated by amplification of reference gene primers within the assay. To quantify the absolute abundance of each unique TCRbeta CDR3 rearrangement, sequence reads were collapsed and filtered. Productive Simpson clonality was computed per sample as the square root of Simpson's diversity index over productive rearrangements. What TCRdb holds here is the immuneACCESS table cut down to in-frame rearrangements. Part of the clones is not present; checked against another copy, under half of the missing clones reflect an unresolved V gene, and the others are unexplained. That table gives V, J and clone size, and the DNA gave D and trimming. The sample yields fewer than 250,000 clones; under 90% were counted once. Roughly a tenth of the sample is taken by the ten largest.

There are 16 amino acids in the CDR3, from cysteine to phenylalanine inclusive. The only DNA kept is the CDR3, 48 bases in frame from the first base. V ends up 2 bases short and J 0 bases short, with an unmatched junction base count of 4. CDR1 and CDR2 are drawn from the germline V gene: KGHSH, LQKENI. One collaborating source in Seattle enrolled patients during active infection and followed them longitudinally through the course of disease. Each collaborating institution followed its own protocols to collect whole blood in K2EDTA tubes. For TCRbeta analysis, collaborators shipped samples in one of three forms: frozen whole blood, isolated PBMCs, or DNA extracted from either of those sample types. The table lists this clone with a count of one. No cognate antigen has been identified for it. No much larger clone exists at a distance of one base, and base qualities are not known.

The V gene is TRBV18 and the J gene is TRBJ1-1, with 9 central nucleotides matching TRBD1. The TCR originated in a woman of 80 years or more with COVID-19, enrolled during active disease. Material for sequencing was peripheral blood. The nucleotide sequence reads TGTGCCAGCTCACCATTGGGGACAGGGCTGAACACTGAAGCTTTCTTT. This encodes CASSPLGTGLNTEAFF.